Listed here are 4 T cell receptor beta chains from one sample, sequenced in a study of blood T cell repertoires in COVID-19. Some clones are missing from TCRdb's copy, which holds only in-frame ones; the method was immunoSEQ multiplex PCR. The sample contains around 310,000 clones, around 92% of which appear only once. The sequenced material came from PBMCs or T cells enriched from blood (not recorded which). These TCRs come from a woman aged 25 to 39 who had recovered from COVID-19.

This chain connects TRBV19 to TRBJ1-3, with TRBD1 matching 7 bases. The CDR3 runs to 16 residues. V trimming: 5 bases; J trimming: 4 bases; junction bases outside the gene matches: 11. The germline V gene encodes CDR1 LNHDA and CDR2 SQIVND (reference sequence). The CDR3 region is CASSPTRTGAGNTIYF. CDR3 bases: TGTGCCAGTAGTCCGACCCGAACAGGGGCCGGAAACACCATATATTTT.

V and J are TRBV7-2 and TRBJ2-7, with TRBD2 identical over 10 bases. V lost 5 bases and J lost 5; bases outside the gene matches: 9. CDR1 SGHTA and CDR2 FQGNSA come from the germline V gene. The CDR3 runs 15 residues. CDR3 protein: CASSLTGTSDHEQYF. The CDR3 nucleotides are TGTGCCAGCAGCCTAACCGGGACTAGCGACCACGAGCAGTACTTC. Based on the CDR3 plus reference TRBV7-2 and TRBJ2-7, the full variable domain is GAGVSQSPSNKVTEKGKDVELRCDPISGHTALYWYRQSLGQGLEFLIYFQGNSAPDKSGLPSDRFSAERTGGSVSTLTIQRTQQEDSAVYLCASSLTGTSDHEQYFGPGTRLTVT.

This clone was detected a few times. This chain uses TRBV2 with TRBJ1-2; 11 positions match TRBD1. The CDR3 has 14 amino acids. Germline assignment: CDR1 SNHLY and CDR2 FYNNEI. V shed 5 bases, J shed 7 bases, and the junction held 6 bases outside the gene matches. The CDR3 DNA reads TGTGCCAGCAGTAAGGACAGGGGGCAAGGTGGCTACACCTTC. Residues: CASSKDRGQGGYTF.

This rearrangement joins TRBV27 to TRBJ2-4; D not certain. The germline gives CDR1 MNHEY, CDR2 SMNVEV (reference sequence). The CDR3 length is 16 residues. Trimming took off 5 bases at V and 0 bases at J, with 14 bases between the two ends. CDR3 in DNA: TGTGCCAGCAGTCCTCGAGGAGCGCTAGCCAAAAACATTCAGTACTTC. It specifies CASSPRGALAKNIQYF.